The present T cell receptor beta chain was sequenced within a study of cytomegalovirus exposure and HLA in healthy donors. This clone was seen only once. PCR amplification relied on 60 Vbeta primers (plus 13 Jbeta primers). Some clones are missing from TCRdb's copy, which holds only in-frame ones; the method was immunoSEQ multiplex PCR. The data contain over 150,000 clones, 80% of them singletons. V was clipped by 4 bases and J by 7 bases, with 8 bases between them. The CDR3 has 12 residues. Germline loops: CDR1 SGDLS, CDR2 YYNGEE. Sample: PBMCs. The receptor's source is a woman in her 40s in good health and CMV-seropositive. The chain links TRBV9 to TRBJ2-2, with D unclear. The CDR3 sequence is CASSSHIGELFF. The CDR3 nucleotides are TGTGCCAGCAGCTCACACATCGGGGAGCTGTTTTTT.